The 16 T cell receptor beta chains reported below all come from one sample, sequenced in a study of T cells in Graves' hyperthyroidism and ophthalmopathy. Amplified regions were TCR beta CDR3 sequences from RNA transcripts. HTBI primers were employed in a first-round RT-PCR of the TCR CDR3. From the multiplex PCR reads, TCRdb called clonotypes with MiXCR, one entry per CDR3 protein. The sample contains a few hundred thousand distinct CDR3 sequences, 15% of which appear only once. Source material: blood. These receptors came from a woman aged 55-69 years with Graves' ophthalmopathy.

This clonotype occurred a few times. V usage is TRBV16 and J usage is TRBJ1-5; D may be TRBD1 (5 bases). Germline-derived CDR1 and CDR2 are KGHSY and FQNENV. The ends were cut back, 7 bases at V and 5 bases at J, with 12 bases in the middle. This CDR3 spans 13 amino acids. CDR3 residues: CASTDSGYQPQHF. CDR3 sequence (DNA): TGTGCCAGCACAGACAGTGGATATCAGCCCCAGCATTTT.

V is TRBV27 and J is TRBJ2-3; 14 bases are shared with TRBD2. V was clipped by 6 bases and J by 1 base; unmatched bases: 9. The CDR3 length is 18 residues. Looked up from germline, CDR1 is MNHEY and CDR2 is SMNVEV (reference sequence). DNA of the CDR3: TGTGCCAGCAGACGAACTCCGGGACTAGCGGGAGGCACAGATACGCAGTATTTT. The encoded protein is CASRRTPGLAGGTDTQYF.

This clonotype showed up many times. J is TRBJ2-7 and V is TRBV11-2; 11 bases are a match to TRBD1. V dropped 5 bases and J dropped 3; count of bases not matched to a gene: 9. The length of the CDR3 is 16 residues. Germline V lookup: CDR1 SGHAT, CDR2 FQNNGV. The CDR3 bases are TGTGCCAGCAGCCACCTGGGACAGGGGGTCCTCTACGAGCAGTACTTC. This codes for CASSHLGQGVLYEQYF.

The V and J genes are TRBV2 and TRBJ2-1, with TRBD2 matching over 14 bases. The CDR3 spans 14 residues. Per germline, CDR1 SNHLY and CDR2 FYNNEI. J gave up 6 bases and V 8 bases, and 3 bases lay outside the gene matches. CDR3 nucleotides: TGTGCCAGCGTTGGACTAGCGGGAGGCAATGAGCAGTTCTTC. This gives the protein CASVGLAGGNEQFF.

This clonotype was counted only a few times. The J gene is TRBJ1-1, the V gene TRBV25-1, with D unclear. The ends were cut back, 2 bases at V and 0 bases at J, with 10 bases in the middle. The CDR3 length is 15 residues. The germline gives CDR1 MGHDK, CDR2 SYGVNS. CDR3 bases: TGTGCCAGCAGTGAAAAGGGAGCGGTGAACACTGAAGCTTTCTTT. This sequence encodes CASSEKGAVNTEAFF.

This clonotype has only a few counts. J is TRBJ1-5 and V is TRBV27; D might be TRBD1 (6 bases). The CDR3 spans 15 residues. V was cut by 0 bases and J by 6 bases, with 12 bases left in between. Germline-derived CDR1 and CDR2 are MNHEY and SMNVEV (reference sequence). The CDR3: CASSLSAGAGQPQHF. The CDR3 nucleotides read TGTGCCAGCAGTTTATCGGCAGGGGCAGGTCAGCCCCAGCATTTT.

This clonotype was detected ten times or more. The chain employs TRBV11-2 and TRBJ1-1, with D possibly being TRBD1 (5 bases). The CDR3 runs 17 residues. Germline values: CDR1 SGHAT, CDR2 FQNNGV. V was pared by 4 bases and J by 0 bases, with 18 bases between. The CDR3 reads CASSSHPGAGLNTEAFF. As DNA, the CDR3 is TGTGCCAGCAGCTCCCACCCTGGGGCAGGGCTGAACACTGAAGCTTTCTTT.

This clonotype has just a few counts. This sequence joins TRBV28 and TRBJ2-5; D is unresolved. Germline CDR1 and CDR2: MDHEN and SYDVKM. V was clipped by 6 bases and J by 1 base, with 15 bases between them. The CDR3 sequence is 15 residues long. In DNA, the CDR3 is TGTGCCAGCAGCCGGAATGATGGGGTCCAAGAGACCCAGTACTTC. This translates into CASSRNDGVQETQYF.

Only a few counts were recorded for this clonotype. V gene TRBV20-1 combines with J gene TRBJ1-4, with 7 nucleotides matching TRBD1. The germline V gene encodes CDR1 DFQATT and CDR2 SNEGSKA (reference sequence). The CDR3 has 14 residues. With 6 bases clipped from V and 7 bases from J, the junction kept 11 bases outside the gene matches. The CDR3 here is CSAEPRGLGEKLFF. The CDR3 DNA follows: TGCAGTGCCGAACCCAGGGGGTTGGGTGAAAAACTGTTTTTT.

The V and J genes are TRBV18 and TRBJ2-7; 8 nucleotides agree with TRBD1. V was pared by 5 bases and J by 4 bases, with 7 bases of the junction left unmatched. There are 14 residues in the CDR3. Germline lookup yields CDR1 KGHSH and CDR2 LQKENI. The CDR3 nucleotides read TGTGCCAGCTCAGCGGGACAGGCCGTTTACGAGCAGTACTTC. Its protein is CASSAGQAVYEQYF.

At least ten counts were recorded for this clonotype. This chain links TRBV20-1 with TRBJ2-4, with D tentatively TRBD1 (5 bases). Germline V gives CDR1 DFQATT, CDR2 SNEGSKA (reference sequence). The V end was cut by 5 bases, the J end by 1 base, with 15 bases between. The CDR3 is made up of 15 amino acids. CDR3: CSAPDRRLAKNIQYF. In DNA, the CDR3 is TGCAGTGCTCCAGACAGACGCCTGGCCAAAAACATTCAGTACTTC.

The chain has TRBV5-4 and TRBJ2-1; TRBD2 is a possible D gene (5 bases). Germline-derived CDR1 and CDR2 are SGHNT and YYREEE (reference sequence). The length of the CDR3 is 16 residues. The V end was cut by 4 bases, the J end by 0 bases, with 14 bases between. The CDR3 protein is CASSTGLEGSYNEQFF. CDR3 coding DNA: TGTGCCAGCAGCACCGGACTCGAGGGCTCCTACAATGAGCAGTTCTTC.

There are many counts of this clonotype. The gene calls are TRBV5-1 and TRBJ1-5, with D possibly being TRBD1 (5 bases). The germline V and J ends were trimmed by 4 bases and 6 bases, with 11 bases remaining between them. The CDR3 runs to 13 residues. Germline V gives CDR1 SGHRS, CDR2 YFSETQ. The CDR3, as DNA: TGCGCCAGCAGCGAGGAAGGGGTTCAGCCCCAGCATTTT. The encoded protein is CASSEEGVQPQHF.

This clonotype was seen many times. This chain connects TRBV6-1 to TRBJ2-3; tentatively, D is TRBD1 (6 bases). V lost 6 bases, J lost 1 base, and 11 bases lay in between. There are 14 residues in the CDR3. Germline-derived CDR1 and CDR2 are MNHNS and SASEGT. CDR3 in amino acids: CASRQGSRTDTQYF. The CDR3 DNA is TGTGCCAGCAGGCAGGGGTCCCGCACAGATACGCAGTATTTT.

This clonotype was detected ten times or more. V is TRBV24-1 and J is TRBJ1-1; no definite D call. V lost 2 bases and J 1 base, leaving 1 base between the germline ends. Germline V lookup: CDR1 KGHDR, CDR2 SFDVKD. The CDR3 runs to 12 residues. The CDR3: CATSDWNTEAFF. The CDR3 nucleotides are TGTGCCACCAGTGATTGGAACACTGAAGCTTTCTTT.

The sample holds a few counts of this clonotype. The chain carries TRBV2 and TRBJ1-4; D is ambiguous. The CDR3 extends over 14 amino acids. Germline loops: CDR1 SNHLY, CDR2 FYNNEI. Between the trimmed V and J ends, which lost 4 bases and 4 bases, there was a span of 10 bases. This CDR3 reads CASSARALNEKLFF. DNA for the CDR3: TGTGCCAGCAGTGCAAGGGCCCTTAATGAAAAACTGTTTTTT.